The next 27 T cell receptor beta chains were all read from a single sample in a study of identical twins. One entry per CDR3 protein, called by TCRdb with MiXCR from the 5' RACE reads. This repertoire shows some 790,000 distinct CDR3 sequences, around a sixth found once; its top ten account for around 13%. This sample was also put to use in a study of T cells expressing NK-cell markers.

Sequencing was done on a sample of PBMCs. These receptors were obtained from a woman aged 18-29 years in good health.

This sequence joins TRBV6-2 or TRBV6-3 and TRBJ2-7; 7 bases map to TRBD1. This CDR3 has 15 amino acids. The germline V gene has CDR1 MNHEY and CDR2 SVGEGT. After removal of 5 bases from V and 7 bases from J, the junction contained 14 bases not matched to a gene. Written as DNA, the CDR3 is TGTGCCAGCAGTACCGGACAGGTGGGAGCGCGGGAGCAGTACTTC. Translation: CASSTGQVGAREQYF.

V gene TRBV7-9 combines with J gene TRBJ2-3; 7 positions match TRBD2. The trim removed 1 base at V and 0 bases at J, leaving 7 bases unmatched. Germline lookup yields CDR1 SEHNR and CDR2 FQNEAQ (reference sequence). The CDR3 contains 17 residues. The CDR3 protein is CASSLGLGGSSTDTQYF. CDR3 sequence (DNA): TGTGCCAGCAGCTTAGGATTGGGGGGGTCAAGCACAGATACGCAGTATTTT. The whole variable domain, filled in from reference TRBV7-9 and TRBJ2-3, reads DTGVSQNPRHKITKRGQNVTFRCDPISEHNRLYWYRQTLGQGPEFLTYFQNEAQLEKSRLLSDRFSAERPKGSFSTLEIQRTEQGDSAMYLCASSLGLGGSSTDTQYFGPGTRLTVL.

The chain recombines TRBV3-1 with TRBJ2-4; D uncertain. The CDR3 consists of 13 residues. CDR1 is LGHDT, CDR2 YNNKEL, per germline (reference sequence). The V end lost 1 base, the J end lost 8 bases, and 9 bases lay between the germline ends. The DNA of the CDR3 is TGTGCCAGCAGCCAAGGACTTGCCTACATTCAGTACTTC. Amino acids: CASSQGLAYIQYF.

In this sample, this clonotype turned up many times. The gene calls are TRBV20-1 and TRBJ1-2; D remains unclear. The CDR3 loop spans 12 amino acids. Germline loops: CDR1 DFQATT, CDR2 SNEGSKA (reference sequence). V lost 4 bases, J lost 7 bases, and 13 bases lay in between. As DNA, the CDR3 is TGCAGTGCTACCTCTCGACAAAGTGGCTACACCTTC. Residues: CSATSRQSGYTF.

The chain is built from TRBV12-3 or TRBV12-4 and TRBJ2-4; D unresolved. V was pared by 0 bases and J by 1 base, with 7 bases between. This CDR3 has 15 amino acids. The CDR3 here is CASSLAAGAKNIQYF. The CDR3 nucleotides read TGTGCCAGCAGTTTAGCGGCCGGGGCCAAAAACATTCAGTACTTC.

V gene TRBV10-3 combines with J gene TRBJ2-1, with D perhaps matching TRBD1 or TRBD2 (5 bases each). The CDR3 runs to 17 residues. V shed 6 bases and J shed 9 bases, with 27 bases lying between them. Germline values: CDR1 ENHRY, CDR2 SYGVKD. Here the CDR3 reads CAISEGSGSAARGEQFF. CDR3 DNA sequence: TGTGCCATCAGCGAGGGGTCGGGGTCGGCAGCTAGGGGTGAGCAGTTCTTC.

This clonotype was observed a handful of times. The V gene is TRBV5-1, the J gene TRBJ2-5; tentative D call: TRBD1 (5 bases). From germline, CDR1 is SGHRS and CDR2 YFSETQ. This CDR3 region has 13 residues. Between the trimmed V and J ends, which lost 6 bases and 0 bases, there was a span of 9 bases. CDR3 in amino acids: CASKQGNQETQYF. The CDR3 DNA sequence: TGCGCCAGCAAGCAGGGAAACCAAGAGACCCAGTACTTC.

There are many counts of this clonotype. The chain combines TRBV12-3 or TRBV12-4 with TRBJ1-6, with a tentative D call TRBD1 (6 bases). The CDR3 consists of 15 residues. Between the trimmed V and J ends, which lost 7 bases and 7 bases, there was a span of 17 bases. The CDR3 nucleotides read TGTGCCAGCACCTCCGCTCGGACAGCGAATTCACCCCTCCACTTT. Translated: CASTSARTANSPLHF.

The chain carries TRBV18 and TRBJ2-7; D is uncertain. Between the trimmed V and J ends, which lost 3 bases and 6 bases, there was a span of 9 bases. Germline V lookup: CDR1 KGHSH, CDR2 LQKENI. This CDR3 is 12 amino acids long. The CDR3 region has the DNA TGTGCCAGCTCACCCGAACGATTCGAGCAGTACTTC. It specifies CASSPERFEQYF. The full variable domain, its missing parts supplied by reference TRBV18 and TRBJ2-7, is NAGVMQNPRHLVRRRGQEARLRCSPMKGHSHVYWYRQLPEEGLKFMVYLQKENIIDESGMPKERFSAEFPKEGPSILRIQQVVRGDSAAYFCASSPERFEQYFGPGTRLTVT.

This rearrangement joins TRBV5-1 to TRBJ1-1; D unresolved. Germline CDR1 is SGHRS and CDR2 is YFSETQ. The CDR3 has 14 amino acids. V shed 0 bases and J shed 0 bases, with 6 bases lying between them. CDR3 protein: CASSLVDMNTEAFF. CDR3 coding DNA: TGCGCCAGCAGCTTGGTAGACATGAACACTGAAGCTTTCTTT.

The V gene is TRBV20-1, the J gene TRBJ2-1; 11 nucleotides align to TRBD2. Germline loops: CDR1 DFQATT, CDR2 SNEGSKA (reference sequence). Trimming removed 6 bases from V and 3 bases from J; junction bases left unmatched: 7. The CDR3 covers 15 residues. The CDR3 region has the DNA TGCAGTGCCATTAGCGGGAGGGCCTACTACAATGAGCAGTTCTTC. Its protein is CSAISGRAYYNEQFF.

This clonotype was seen a handful of times. This chain uses TRBV29-1 with TRBJ1-1, with D unresolved. Trimming stripped 7 bases from V and 0 bases from J, with 9 bases between. The germline V gene encodes CDR1 SQVTM and CDR2 ANQGSEA. The CDR3 has 12 residues. CDR3 amino acids: CSAMGLNTEAFF. CDR3 nucleotide sequence: TGCAGCGCGATGGGATTGAACACTGAAGCTTTCTTT.

The genes are TRBV6-5 and TRBJ1-2; 7 nucleotides line up with TRBD1. V shed 0 bases, J shed 13 bases, and the junction held 14 bases outside the gene matches. This CDR3 is built from 15 residues. Germline CDR1 and CDR2: MNHEY and SVGAGI. The CDR3, as DNA: TGTGCCAGCAGTTACTCCCCGCGGGACAGCCTGGCGGCCACCTTC. Protein product: CASSYSPRDSLAATF.

This clonotype has only a few counts. The chain employs TRBV29-1 and TRBJ2-5; 10 bases fit TRBD1. CDR3 size: 13 residues. Looked up from germline, CDR1 is SQVTM and CDR2 is ANQGSEA. V was pared by 7 bases and J by 5 bases, with 7 bases of the junction left unmatched. Written as DNA, the CDR3 is TGCAGCGCCGAGGGACAGGGGCGTGAGACCCAGTACTTC. Amino acid sequence: CSAEGQGRETQYF. The entire variable domain, with the rest obtained from reference TRBV29-1 and TRBJ2-5, is as follows: SAVISQKPSRDICQRGTSLTIQCQVDSQVTMMFWYRQQPGQSLTLIATANQGSEATYESGFVIDKFPISRPNLTFSTLTVSNMSPEDSSIYLCSAEGQGRETQYFGPGTRLLVL.

This clonotype was counted a few times. CDR3 sequence (DNA): TGCAGTGCTACTCTGGTGGGACAGGGATCAGATACGCAGTATTTT. Protein product: CSATLVGQGSDTQYF. The chain joins TRBV20-1 to TRBJ2-3, with TRBD1 matching 9 bases. Germline V gene sequence: CDR1 DFQATT, CDR2 SNEGSKA (reference sequence). V lost 4 bases to trimming and J lost 4 bases; unmatched junction nucleotides: 9. The CDR3 extends over 15 amino acids.

This clonotype was counted between two and nine times. The gene calls are TRBV7-2 and TRBJ2-4; TRBD2 aligns across 9 bases. V gave up 5 bases and J gave up 0 bases; unmatched junction bases: 5. Germline-derived CDR1 and CDR2 are SGHTA and FQGNSA. The CDR3 is 16 residues long. The CDR3 sequence: CASSTREGLAKNIQYF. The CDR3 nucleotides are TGTGCCAGCAGCACGCGGGAGGGACTAGCCAAAAACATTCAGTACTTC.

This clonotype showed up just a few times. The chain has TRBV3-1 and TRBJ2-1; D gene ambiguous. V lost 0 bases and J 8 bases, leaving 11 bases between the germline ends. Germline V gives CDR1 LGHDT, CDR2 YNNKEL (reference sequence). The CDR3 contains 14 residues. CDR3 DNA sequence: TGTGCCAGCAGCCAAGAAGACCCTTACGATGAGCAGTTCTTC. Its translation is CASSQEDPYDEQFF.

V gene TRBV6-1 combines with J gene TRBJ2-5, with D unclear. The germline gives CDR1 MNHNS, CDR2 SASEGT. The CDR3 is 15 amino acids. The V end lost 0 bases, the J end lost 3 bases, and 11 bases lay between the germline ends. CDR3 region: CASSEAPSTEETQYF. CDR3 sequence (DNA): TGTGCCAGCAGTGAAGCGCCTTCCACAGAAGAGACCCAGTACTTC.

This chain connects TRBV20-1 to TRBJ2-7; D gene uncertain. CDR3 length: 11 amino acids. Deletions cut 3 bases from V and 4 bases from J, with 7 bases between. In germline, CDR1 is DFQATT, CDR2 SNEGSKA (reference sequence). The CDR3 is CSARAPYEQYF. CDR3 in DNA: TGCAGTGCTAGGGCCCCATACGAGCAGTACTTC.

The chain carries TRBV7-9 and TRBJ1-1; 9 positions match TRBD1. Germline V gives CDR1 SEHNR, CDR2 FQNEAQ (reference sequence). V shed 5 bases and J 6 bases; nucleotides not matched to a gene: 10. The CDR3 sequence is 15 residues long. CDR3 coding DNA: TGTGCCAGCAGCCATTCCTGGGACAGGGTTGCTGAAGCTTTCTTT. It codes for CASSHSWDRVAEAFF.

This chain connects TRBV5-1 to TRBJ2-1; D unresolved. The V gene's germline CDR1 is SGHRS and CDR2 YFSETQ. This CDR3 comprises 16 residues. V lost 1 base to trimming and J lost 0 bases, with 11 bases between them. The CDR3 DNA reads as TGCGCCAGCAGCTTGAAGCTCCCGAGCTCCTACAATGAGCAGTTCTTC. Its translation is CASSLKLPSSYNEQFF. Variable domain in full (rest from reference TRBV5-1 and TRBJ2-1): KAGVTQTPRYLIKTRGQQVTLSCSPISGHRSVSWYQQTPGQGLQFLFEYFSETQRNKGNFPGRFSGRQFSNSRSEMNVSTLELGDSALYLCASSLKLPSSYNEQFFGPGTRLTVL.

This rearrangement joins TRBV5-1 to TRBJ2-3; 8 nucleotides agree with TRBD2. Germline values: CDR1 SGHRS, CDR2 YFSETQ. Losses at the gene ends were 6 bases for V and 7 bases for J; bases not matched to a gene: 16. CDR3 size: 16 residues. DNA of the CDR3: TGCGCCAGCACCCTGACCCTAGCGGGTGGACCCAATACGCAGTATTTT. This gives the protein CASTLTLAGGPNTQYF.

The V call is TRBV11-2, the J call TRBJ1-5; tentatively, D is TRBD1 (6 bases). CDR3 length: 15 amino acids. Trimming removed 0 bases at V and 4 bases at J, with 10 bases between. Germline V gene data show CDR1 as SGHAT and CDR2 as FQNNGV. The CDR3 region is CASSLDWGQNQPQHF. CDR3 bases: TGTGCCAGCAGCTTAGACTGGGGACAAAATCAGCCCCAGCATTTT.

This clonotype was counted a few times. This chain links TRBV5-1 with TRBJ1-2, with TRBD1 identical over 7 bases. CDR1 is SGHRS and CDR2 is YFSETQ in the germline V gene. With V trimmed by 1 base and J by 3 bases, 3 bases remained unmatched. The CDR3 is made up of 14 amino acids. The CDR3: CASSLTGEDYGYTF. The DNA for the CDR3 is TGCGCCAGCAGCTTGACAGGGGAGGACTATGGCTACACCTTC.

This clonotype was counted between two and nine times. The gene calls are TRBV11-2 and TRBJ2-7, with no clear D. The CDR3 has 13 amino acids. V was shortened by 7 bases and J by 6 bases, with 16 bases between the two germline ends. Germline V gives CDR1 SGHAT, CDR2 FQNNGV. The CDR3 DNA reads as TGTGCCAGCATCCACTCCCATCTGTCCGAGCAGTACTTC. Protein product: CASIHSHLSEQYF.

This clonotype was detected only a few times. This chain links TRBV5-1 with TRBJ2-7; the D gene is possibly TRBD2 (5 bases). The CDR3 consists of 13 residues. In germline, CDR1 is SGHRS, CDR2 YFSETQ. Between the trimmed V and J ends, which lost 7 bases and 5 bases, there was a span of 16 bases. The CDR3 DNA sequence: TGCGCCAGCCGGGGTGGGGTGTCGGACGAGCAGTACTTC. Its translation is CASRGGVSDEQYF.

This clonotype was observed a few times. The chain is built from TRBV7-9 and TRBJ2-2; a weak D match, TRBD2 (6 bases). Germline-derived CDR1 and CDR2 are SEHNR and FQNEAQ (reference sequence). Deletions cut 10 bases from V and 2 bases from J, with 14 bases between. The CDR3 has 14 amino acids. CDR3 amino acids: CATPGGINTGELFF. In DNA, the CDR3 is TGTGCCACGCCGGGCGGGATAAACACCGGGGAGCTGTTTTTT.